This T cell receptor (beta chain) was sequenced for a study of T cell repertoires in cytomegalovirus infection. Study-level information: CMV infection plus the matching HLA type was flagged by public TCR beta signatures.

This CDR3 is 13 amino acids long. V dropped 4 bases and J dropped 8; count of bases not matched to a gene: 6. Per germline, CDR1 SGHVS and CDR2 FNYEAQ. TCRdb re-derived calls from the reads in MiXCR, one entry per CDR3 protein. This repertoire shows fewer than 700,000 distinct CDR3 sequences, 20% to 25% found once; its top ten account for under 8.5%. This clonotype has a handful of counts. The sample comprised CD8+ T cells from PBMCs. The TCR sequence derives from a human donor in good health (CMV status not recorded). Some clones in this sample may be carry-over from other donors' samples. The chain links TRBV7-6 to TRBJ1-2; 8 bases agree with TRBD1. In DNA, the CDR3 is TGTGCCAGCAGCTCCCAGGGGGCAAAGGGCTACACCTTC. Translated, it gives CASSSQGAKGYTF.